This TCR beta chain is from a study of shared clonotypes between healthy human individuals. Germline V gene lookup returns CDR1 SGHTA and CDR2 FQGTGA. V lost 1 base, J lost 8 bases, and 6 bases stayed unmatched. The CDR3 sequence is 15 residues long. Points from the study as a whole: Having only a few donors restricted how much genetic and exposure-history diversity was captured.

On this clone itself: Its specificity is not known.

Splitting of each subset's genomic DNA was done evenly across several immunoSEQ plates. The assay was immunoSEQ multiplex PCR, and TCRdb's table has in-frame clones only and misses some. This repertoire shows about 2.3 million clones, less than 95% found once; its top ten account for 0.37%. The specimen sequenced was naive CD4+ T cells from PBMCs. The subset is: CD45RA+ positively selected. The clonotype originates from a man younger than 35 in good health. Some clones in this sample may be carry-over from other donors' samples. The chain is built from TRBV7-3 and TRBJ2-1, with 9 bases aligning to TRBD2. The CDR3 coding sequence is TGTGCCAGCAGCTTAAATAGCGGGAGTAACCATGAGCAGTTCTTC. It specifies CASSLNSGSNHEQFF.